The sequence of this TCR beta chain was determined in a study of shared clonotypes between healthy human individuals. Note on this clone: The antigen is not known.

Study findings and constraints: Clonotype sharing among donors was expected to depend on sequencing depth.

TCRdb's table, derived via immunoSEQ multiplex PCR, lists solely in-frame clones and lacks some. There are some 2.1 million clones in the sample; about 95% occur only once, and approximately 1.2% lies in the top ten. Terminally differentiated effector memory CD45RA+ cells were excluded from the naive CD8 cells, which were CD45RO-negative and positively selected for CCR7. The germline V and J ends were trimmed by 3 bases and 2 bases, with 19 bases remaining between them. The germline V gene has CDR1 MNHEY and CDR2 SMNVEV (reference sequence). The CDR3 loop spans 18 amino acids. The sample taken for sequencing was naive CD8+ T cells sorted from blood. The chain joins TRBV27 to TRBJ2-2; perhaps D is TRBD1 or TRBD2 (6 bases each). This sequence originates from a man aged 18 to 30 in good health. This CDR3 is CASSLGVRGQSNTGELFF. The CDR3 DNA reads as TGTGCCAGCAGTTTGGGAGTTCGGGGGCAGTCAAACACCGGGGAGCTGTTTTTT.